This T cell receptor (beta chain) was sequenced for a study of cytotoxic CD8 clonotypes in ibrutinib-treated CLL. Study overall: Results showed approximately 25 partial and 2 complete responses; following median approximately 68 months, approximately 15 remained remitted, about 12 advanced. Notes on the study in general: Clonality was elevated at ibrutinib response and had returned toward baseline at progression. Among the clonotypes, public ones were uncommon and contracted or held stable on treatment.

With respect to this clone: Its target is not known.

This table comes from immunoSEQ multiplex PCR, and its TCRdb copy is limited to in-frame clones, with some not included. The sample lists about 160,000 clones, 70% to 85% occurring once. V was pared by 7 bases and J by 8 bases, with 15 bases between. Germline assignment: CDR1 SGDLS and CDR2 YYNGEE. CDR3 length equals 12 residues. The material was PBMCs, obtained after 12 months of ibrutinib treatment. The genes are TRBV9 and TRBJ1-2, with D maybe TRBD1 (6 bases). The clonotype originates from a human donor with chronic lymphocytic leukemia. This CDR3 is CASEDSRSGYTF. In nucleotides, the CDR3 is TGTGCCAGCGAGGACAGCCGATCGGGCTACACCTTC.